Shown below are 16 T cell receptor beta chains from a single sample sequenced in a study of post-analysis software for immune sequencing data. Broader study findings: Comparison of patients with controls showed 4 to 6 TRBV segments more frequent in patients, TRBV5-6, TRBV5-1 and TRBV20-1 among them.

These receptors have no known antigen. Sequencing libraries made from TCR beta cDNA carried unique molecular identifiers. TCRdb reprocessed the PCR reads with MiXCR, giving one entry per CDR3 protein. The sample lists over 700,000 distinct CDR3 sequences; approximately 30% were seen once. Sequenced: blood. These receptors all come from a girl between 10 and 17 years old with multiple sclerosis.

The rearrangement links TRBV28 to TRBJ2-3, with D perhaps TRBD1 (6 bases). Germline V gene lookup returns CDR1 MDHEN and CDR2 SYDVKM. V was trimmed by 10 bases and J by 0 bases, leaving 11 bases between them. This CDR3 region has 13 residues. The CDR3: CAILGQSTDTQYF. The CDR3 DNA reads TGTGCCATCCTCGGACAGAGCACAGATACGCAGTATTTT.

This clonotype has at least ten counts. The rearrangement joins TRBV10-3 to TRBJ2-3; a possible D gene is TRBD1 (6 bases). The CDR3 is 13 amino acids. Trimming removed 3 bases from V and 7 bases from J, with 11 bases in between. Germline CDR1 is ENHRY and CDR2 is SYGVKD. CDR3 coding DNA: TGTGCCATCAGTGAAGTTAGGGGGAATACGCAGTATTTT. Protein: CAISEVRGNTQYF.

The CDR3, as DNA: TGTGCCAGCAGCCCCACGTTCGCGGGTTCACCCCTCCACTTT. Encoded protein: CASSPTFAGSPLHF. The V and J genes are TRBV7-9 and TRBJ1-6, with D hard to call. Trimming shortened V by 5 bases and J by 9 bases, and 14 bases separated the two germline ends. Germline values: CDR1 SEHNR, CDR2 FQNEAQ (reference sequence). The CDR3 spans 14 residues. The variable domain in full, completed from reference TRBV7-9 and TRBJ1-6, reads DTGVSQNPRHKITKRGQNVTFRCDPISEHNRLYWYRQTLGQGPEFLTYFQNEAQLEKSRLLSDRFSAERPKGSFSTLEIQRTEQGDSAMYLCASSPTFAGSPLHFGNGTRLTVT.

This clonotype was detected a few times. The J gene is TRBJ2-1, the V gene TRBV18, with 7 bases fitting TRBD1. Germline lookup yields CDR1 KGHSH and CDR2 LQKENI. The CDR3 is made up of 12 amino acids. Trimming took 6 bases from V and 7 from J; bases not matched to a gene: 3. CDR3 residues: CASSSTGNEQFF. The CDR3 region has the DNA TGTGCCAGCTCGTCGACAGGGAATGAGCAGTTCTTC.

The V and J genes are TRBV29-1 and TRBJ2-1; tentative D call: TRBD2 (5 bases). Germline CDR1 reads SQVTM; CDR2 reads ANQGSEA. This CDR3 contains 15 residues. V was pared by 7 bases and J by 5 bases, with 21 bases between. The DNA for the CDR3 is TGCAGCGCCCTGCTCCTAGCATGGAACGACAATGAGCAGTTCTTC. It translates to CSALLLAWNDNEQFF.

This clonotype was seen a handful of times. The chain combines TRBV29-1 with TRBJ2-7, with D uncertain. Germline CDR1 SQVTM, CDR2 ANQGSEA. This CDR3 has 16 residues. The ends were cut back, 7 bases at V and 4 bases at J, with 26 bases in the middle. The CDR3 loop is CSATHPRTGDSYEQYF. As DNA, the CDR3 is TGCAGCGCAACCCACCCCAGGACGGGTGATTCTTACGAGCAGTACTTC.

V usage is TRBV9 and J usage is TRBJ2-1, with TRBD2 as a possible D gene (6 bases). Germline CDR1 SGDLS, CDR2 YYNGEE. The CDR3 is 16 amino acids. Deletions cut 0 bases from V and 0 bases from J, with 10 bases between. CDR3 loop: CASSVGGGISYNEQFF. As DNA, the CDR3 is TGTGCCAGCAGCGTAGGGGGAGGAATCTCCTACAATGAGCAGTTCTTC.

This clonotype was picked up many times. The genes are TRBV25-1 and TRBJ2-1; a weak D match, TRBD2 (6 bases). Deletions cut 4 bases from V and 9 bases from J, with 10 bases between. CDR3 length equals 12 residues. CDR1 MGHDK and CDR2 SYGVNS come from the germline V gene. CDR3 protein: CASSGTSSEQFF. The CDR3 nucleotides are TGTGCCAGCAGTGGTACTAGCAGTGAGCAGTTCTTC.

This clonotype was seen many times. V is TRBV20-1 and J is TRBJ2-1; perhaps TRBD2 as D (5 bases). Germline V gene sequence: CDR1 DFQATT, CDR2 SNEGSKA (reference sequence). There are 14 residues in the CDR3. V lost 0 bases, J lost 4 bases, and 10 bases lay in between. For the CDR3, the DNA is TGCAGTGCTAGAGACACTAGACGGTACAATGAGCAGTTCTTC. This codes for CSARDTRRYNEQFF.

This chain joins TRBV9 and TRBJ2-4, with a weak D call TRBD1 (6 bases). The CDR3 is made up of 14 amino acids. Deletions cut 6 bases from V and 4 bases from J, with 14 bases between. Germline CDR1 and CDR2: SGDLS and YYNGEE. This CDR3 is CASNRTEKKNIQYF. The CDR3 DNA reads TGTGCCAGCAACCGGACAGAAAAAAAAAACATTCAGTACTTC.

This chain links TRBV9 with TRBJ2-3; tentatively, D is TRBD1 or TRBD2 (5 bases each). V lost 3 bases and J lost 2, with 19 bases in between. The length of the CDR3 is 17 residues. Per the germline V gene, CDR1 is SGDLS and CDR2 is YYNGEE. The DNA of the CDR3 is TGTGCCAGCAGCGATTTCTTCGGGGCCTCGCACACAGATACGCAGTATTTT. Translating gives CASSDFFGASHTDTQYF.

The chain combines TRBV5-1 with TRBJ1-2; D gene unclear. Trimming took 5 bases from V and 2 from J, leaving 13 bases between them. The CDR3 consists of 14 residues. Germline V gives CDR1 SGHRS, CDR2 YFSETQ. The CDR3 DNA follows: TGCGCCAGCAGTCGATCCGACCAAAACTATGGCTACACCTTC. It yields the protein CASSRSDQNYGYTF. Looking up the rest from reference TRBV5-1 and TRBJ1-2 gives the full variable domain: KAGVTQTPRYLIKTRGQQVTLSCSPISGHRSVSWYQQTPGQGLQFLFEYFSETQRNKGNFPGRFSGRQFSNSRSEMNVSTLELGDSALYLCASSRSDQNYGYTFGSGTRLTVV.

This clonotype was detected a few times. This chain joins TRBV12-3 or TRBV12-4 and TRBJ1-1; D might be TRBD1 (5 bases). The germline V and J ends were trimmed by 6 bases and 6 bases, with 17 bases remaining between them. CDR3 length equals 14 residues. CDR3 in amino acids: CASRLWDGGPEAFF. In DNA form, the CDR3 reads TGTGCCAGCAGACTATGGGACGGCGGTCCTGAAGCTTTCTTT.

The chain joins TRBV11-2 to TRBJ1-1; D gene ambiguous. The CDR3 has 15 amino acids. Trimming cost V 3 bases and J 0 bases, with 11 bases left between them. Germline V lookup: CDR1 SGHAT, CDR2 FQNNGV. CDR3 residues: CASSFGQQMNTEAFF. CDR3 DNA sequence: TGTGCCAGCAGCTTTGGGCAGCAGATGAACACTGAAGCTTTCTTT.

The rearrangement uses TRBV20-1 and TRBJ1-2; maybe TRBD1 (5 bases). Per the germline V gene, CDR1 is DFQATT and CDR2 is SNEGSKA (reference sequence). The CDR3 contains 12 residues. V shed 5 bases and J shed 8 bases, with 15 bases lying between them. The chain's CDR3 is CSALGGSRGYTF. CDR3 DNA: TGCAGTGCTCTTGGGGGTTCGCGCGGCTACACCTTC.

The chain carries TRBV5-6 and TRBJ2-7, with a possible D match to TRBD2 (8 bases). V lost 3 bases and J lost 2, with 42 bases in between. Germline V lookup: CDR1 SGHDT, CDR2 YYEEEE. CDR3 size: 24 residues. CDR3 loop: CASSSYDSPSASGSYRGQAYEQYF. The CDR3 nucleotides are TGTGCCAGCAGCTCCTACGACTCTCCTAGTGCGAGCGGGAGCTATCGTGGACAGGCCTACGAGCAGTACTTC. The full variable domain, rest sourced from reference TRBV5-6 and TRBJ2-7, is DAGVTQSPTHLIKTRGQQVTLRCSPKSGHDTVSWYQQALGQGPQFIFQYYEEEERQRGNFPDRFSGHQFPNYSSELNVNALLLGDSALYLCASSSYDSPSASGSYRGQAYEQYFGPGTRLTVT.